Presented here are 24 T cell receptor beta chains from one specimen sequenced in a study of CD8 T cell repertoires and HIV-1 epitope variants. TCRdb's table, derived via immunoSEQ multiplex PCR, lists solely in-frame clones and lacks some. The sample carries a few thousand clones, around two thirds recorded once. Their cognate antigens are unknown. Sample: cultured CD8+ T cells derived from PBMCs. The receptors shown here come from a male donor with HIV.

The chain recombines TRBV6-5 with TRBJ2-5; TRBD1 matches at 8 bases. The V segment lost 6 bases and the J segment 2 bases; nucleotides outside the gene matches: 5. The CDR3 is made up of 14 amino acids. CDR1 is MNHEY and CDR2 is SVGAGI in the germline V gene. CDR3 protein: CASRGTGMQETQYF. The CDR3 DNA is TGTGCCAGCAGGGGGACAGGCATGCAAGAGACCCAGTACTTC.

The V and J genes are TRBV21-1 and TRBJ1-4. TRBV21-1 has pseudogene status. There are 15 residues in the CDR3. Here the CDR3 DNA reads TGTGCCAGCAGCAAAGAGAACGGAGGAAGGGAAAAACTGTTTTTT. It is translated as CASSKENGGREKLFF.

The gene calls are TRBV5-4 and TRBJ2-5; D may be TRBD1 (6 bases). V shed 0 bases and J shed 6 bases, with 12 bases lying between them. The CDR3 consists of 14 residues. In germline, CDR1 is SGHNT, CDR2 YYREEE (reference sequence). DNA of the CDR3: TGTGCCAGCAGCTTGGCCGGCAGGGGTAAGACCCAGTACTTC. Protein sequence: CASSLAGRGKTQYF.

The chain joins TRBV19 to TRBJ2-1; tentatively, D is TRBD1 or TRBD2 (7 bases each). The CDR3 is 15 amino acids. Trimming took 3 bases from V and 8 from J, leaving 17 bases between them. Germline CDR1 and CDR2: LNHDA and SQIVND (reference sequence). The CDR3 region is CASSMGGGPSDEQFF. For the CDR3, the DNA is TGTGCCAGTAGTATGGGAGGGGGCCCCTCGGATGAGCAGTTCTTC.

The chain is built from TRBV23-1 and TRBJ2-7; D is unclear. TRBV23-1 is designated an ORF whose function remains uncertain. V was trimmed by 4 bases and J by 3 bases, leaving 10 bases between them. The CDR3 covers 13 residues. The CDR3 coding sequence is TGCGCCAGCAGTCGGGCCGATAACTACGAGCAGTACTTC. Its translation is CASSRADNYEQYF.

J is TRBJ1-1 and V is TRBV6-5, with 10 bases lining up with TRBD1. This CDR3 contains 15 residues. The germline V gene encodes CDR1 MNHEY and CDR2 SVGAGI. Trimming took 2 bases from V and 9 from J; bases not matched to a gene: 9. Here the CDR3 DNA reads TGTGCCAGCAGTTACCCGGGACAGGGGATTTACCAAGCTTTCTTT. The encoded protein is CASSYPGQGIYQAFF.

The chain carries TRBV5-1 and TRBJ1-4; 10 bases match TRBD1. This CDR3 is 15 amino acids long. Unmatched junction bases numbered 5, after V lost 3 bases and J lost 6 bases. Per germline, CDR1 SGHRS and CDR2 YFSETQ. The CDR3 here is CASSWFGTGDEKLFF. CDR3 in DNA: TGCGCCAGCAGCTGGTTTGGGACAGGGGATGAAAAACTGTTTTTT.

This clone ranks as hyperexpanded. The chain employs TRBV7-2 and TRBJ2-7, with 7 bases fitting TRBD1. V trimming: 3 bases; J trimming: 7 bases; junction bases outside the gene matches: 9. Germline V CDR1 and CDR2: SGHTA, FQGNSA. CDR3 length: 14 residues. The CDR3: CASSLGQYLREQYF. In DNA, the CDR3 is TGTGCCAGCAGCTTGGGACAGTACCTTCGTGAGCAGTACTTC.

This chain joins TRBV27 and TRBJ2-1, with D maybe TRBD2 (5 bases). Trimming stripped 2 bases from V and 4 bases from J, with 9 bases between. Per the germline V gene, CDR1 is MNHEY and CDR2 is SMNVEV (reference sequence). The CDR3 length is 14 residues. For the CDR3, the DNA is TGTGCCAGCAGTTTAAAGGGAGCGTACAATGAGCAGTTCTTC. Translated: CASSLKGAYNEQFF.

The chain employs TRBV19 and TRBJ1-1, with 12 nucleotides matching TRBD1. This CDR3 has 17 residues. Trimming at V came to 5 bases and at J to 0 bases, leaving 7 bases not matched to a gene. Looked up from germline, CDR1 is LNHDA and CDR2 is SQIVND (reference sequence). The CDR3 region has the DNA TGTGCCAGTAGTCCGGGGACAGGGGGCTTAGTGAACACTGAAGCTTTCTTT. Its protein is CASSPGTGGLVNTEAFF.

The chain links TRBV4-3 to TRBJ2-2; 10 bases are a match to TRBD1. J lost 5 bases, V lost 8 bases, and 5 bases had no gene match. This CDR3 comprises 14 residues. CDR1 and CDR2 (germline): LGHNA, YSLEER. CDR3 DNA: TGCGCCAGCTCCGGGACAGGGGTTACCGGGGAGCTGTTTTTT. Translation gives CASSGTGVTGELFF.

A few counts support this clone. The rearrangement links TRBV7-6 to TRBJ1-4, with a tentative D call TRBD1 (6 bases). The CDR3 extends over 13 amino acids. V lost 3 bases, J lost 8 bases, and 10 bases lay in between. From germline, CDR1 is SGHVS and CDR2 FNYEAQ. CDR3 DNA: TGTGCCAGCAGCTTTATAGGGGGAGAAAAACTGTTTTTT. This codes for CASSFIGGEKLFF.

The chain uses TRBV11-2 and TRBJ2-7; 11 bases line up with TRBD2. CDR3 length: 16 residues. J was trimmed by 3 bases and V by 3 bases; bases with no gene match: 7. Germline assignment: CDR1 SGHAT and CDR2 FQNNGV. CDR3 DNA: TGTGCCAGCAGCTTTACTAGCGGGGGTTTCTACTACGAGCAGTACTTC. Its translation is CASSFTSGGFYYEQYF.

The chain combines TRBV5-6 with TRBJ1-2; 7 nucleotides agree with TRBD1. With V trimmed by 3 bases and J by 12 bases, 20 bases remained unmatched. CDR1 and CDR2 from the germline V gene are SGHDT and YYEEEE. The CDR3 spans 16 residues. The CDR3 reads CASSSTNQTGEPFHTF. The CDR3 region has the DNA TGTGCCAGCAGCTCGACGAATCAAACAGGGGAGCCGTTCCACACCTTC.

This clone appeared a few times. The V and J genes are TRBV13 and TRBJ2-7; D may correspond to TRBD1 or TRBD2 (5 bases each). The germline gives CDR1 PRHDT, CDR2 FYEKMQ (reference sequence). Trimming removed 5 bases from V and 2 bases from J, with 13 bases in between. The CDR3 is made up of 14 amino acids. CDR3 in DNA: TGTGCCAGCAGCGCTCCGGGACCCCCCTACGAGCAGTACTTC. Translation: CASSAPGPPYEQYF.

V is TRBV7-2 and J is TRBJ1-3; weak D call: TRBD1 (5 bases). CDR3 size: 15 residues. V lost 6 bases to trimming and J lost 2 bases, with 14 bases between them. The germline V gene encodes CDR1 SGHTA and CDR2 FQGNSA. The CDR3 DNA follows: TGTGCCAGCAGTCTCCAGGGATTCCCTGGAAACACCATATATTTT. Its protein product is CASSLQGFPGNTIYF.

The CDR3 reads CASIERAQSNTEAFF. The CDR3 DNA reads as TGTGCCAGCATCGAAAGGGCACAATCGAACACTGAAGCTTTCTTT. This chain connects TRBV6-6 to TRBJ1-1, with D unclear. Germline V gives CDR1 MNHNY, CDR2 SVGAGI (reference sequence). Trimming stripped 7 bases from V and 1 base from J, with 16 bases between. This CDR3 contains 15 residues.

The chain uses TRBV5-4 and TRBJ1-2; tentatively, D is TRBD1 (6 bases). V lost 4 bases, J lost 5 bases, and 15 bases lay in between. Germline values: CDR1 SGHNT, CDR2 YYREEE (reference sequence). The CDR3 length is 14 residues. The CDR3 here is CASSQDGGYYGYTF. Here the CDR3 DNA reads TGTGCCAGCAGCCAAGATGGGGGCTATTATGGCTACACCTTC.

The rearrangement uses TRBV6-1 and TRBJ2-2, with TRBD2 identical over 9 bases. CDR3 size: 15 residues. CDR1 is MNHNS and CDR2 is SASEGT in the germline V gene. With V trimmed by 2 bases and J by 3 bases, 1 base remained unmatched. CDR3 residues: CASSERTSDTGELFF. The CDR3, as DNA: TGTGCCAGCAGTGAAAGGACTAGCGACACCGGGGAGCTGTTTTTT.

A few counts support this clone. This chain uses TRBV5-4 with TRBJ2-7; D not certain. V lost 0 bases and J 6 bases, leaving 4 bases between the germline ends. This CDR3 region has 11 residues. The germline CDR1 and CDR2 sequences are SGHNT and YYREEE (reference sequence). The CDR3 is CASSLGGEQYF. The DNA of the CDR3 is TGTGCCAGCAGCTTGGGTGGCGAGCAGTACTTC. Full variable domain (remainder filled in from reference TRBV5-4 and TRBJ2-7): ETGVTQSPTHLIKTRGQQVTLRCSSQSGHNTVSWYQQALGQGPQFIFQYYREEENGRGNFPPRFSGLQFPNYSSELNVNALELDDSALYLCASSLGGEQYFGPGTRLTVT.

The CDR3 here is CASSLRATSSYEQYF. The DNA for the CDR3 is TGTGCCAGCAGTTTAAGGGCGACTAGTTCCTACGAGCAGTACTTC. This chain connects TRBV28 to TRBJ2-7, with D possibly TRBD2 on 6 matching bases. The CDR3 extends over 15 amino acids. Germline CDR1 and CDR2: MDHEN and SYDVKM. Trimming took 2 bases from V and 1 from J, leaving 12 bases between them.

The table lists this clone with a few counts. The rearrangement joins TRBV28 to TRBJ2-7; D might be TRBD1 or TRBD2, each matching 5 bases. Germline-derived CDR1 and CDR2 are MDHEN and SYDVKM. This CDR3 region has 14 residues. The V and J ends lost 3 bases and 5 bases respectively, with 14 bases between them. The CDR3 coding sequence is TGTGCCAGCAGTTTCGTATCAGGGACCGACGAGCAGTACTTC. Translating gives CASSFVSGTDEQYF.

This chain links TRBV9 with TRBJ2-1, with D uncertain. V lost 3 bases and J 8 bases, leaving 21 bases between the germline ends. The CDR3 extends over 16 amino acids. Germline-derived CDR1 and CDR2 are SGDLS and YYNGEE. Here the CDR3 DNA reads TGTGCCAGCAGCGAGGGTAGGGTTTTATCCCCCGATGAGCAGTTCTTC. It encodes CASSEGRVLSPDEQFF.

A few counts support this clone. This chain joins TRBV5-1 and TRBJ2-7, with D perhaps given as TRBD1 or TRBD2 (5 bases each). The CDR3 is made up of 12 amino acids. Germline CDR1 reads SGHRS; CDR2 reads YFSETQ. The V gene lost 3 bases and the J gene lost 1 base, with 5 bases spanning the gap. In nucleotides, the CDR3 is TGCGCCAGCAGCTGGGGGTCCTACGAGCAGTACTTC. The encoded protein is CASSWGSYEQYF.